Below are 13 T cell receptor beta chains sequenced from a single sample in a study of cytomegalovirus exposure and HLA in healthy donors. It was with 60 Vbeta and 13 Jbeta primers that the PCR ran. Assay used: immunoSEQ multiplex PCR; TCRdb lists only in-frame clones, some missing. The data hold 100,000 or so clones, with roughly 81% observed a single time. The specimen sequenced was PBMCs. The receptors were gathered from a man in his forties in good health and CMV-seronegative.

The chain uses TRBV15 and TRBJ2-7; D may be TRBD1 (6 bases). The CDR3 consists of 13 residues. Germline CDR1 LNHNV, CDR2 YYDKDF (reference sequence). V lost 3 bases to trimming and J lost 7 bases, with 13 bases between them. CDR3 nucleotides: TGTGCCACCAGCAGCAGGGGTCTCTGGGAGCAGTACTTC. This translates into CATSSRGLWEQYF.

The rearrangement links TRBV27 to TRBJ1-6, with 9 nucleotides matching TRBD1. The CDR3 has 16 amino acids. The ends lost 0 bases at V and 5 bases at J; junction bases unmatched: 2. Germline V gene sequence: CDR1 MNHEY, CDR2 SMNVEV (reference sequence). DNA of the CDR3: TGTGCCAGCAGTTTATCCGGGACAGGGAATAATTCACCCCTCCACTTT. Translation gives CASSLSGTGNNSPLHF.

This sequence joins TRBV5-1 and TRBJ2-3; D is undetermined. This CDR3 has 13 residues. The V end lost 0 bases, the J end lost 4 bases, and 6 bases lay between the germline ends. From germline, CDR1 is SGHRS and CDR2 YFSETQ. CDR3 in DNA: TGCGCCAGCAGCTTGGACGGGTCAGATACGCAGTATTTT. Translation: CASSLDGSDTQYF. The full variable domain, completed using reference TRBV5-1 and TRBJ2-3, is KAGVTQTPRYLIKTRGQQVTLSCSPISGHRSVSWYQQTPGQGLQFLFEYFSETQRNKGNFPGRFSGRQFSNSRSEMNVSTLELGDSALYLCASSLDGSDTQYFGPGTRLTVL.

This clone came up once. V gene TRBV4-1 combines with J gene TRBJ1-3; 10 bases fit TRBD1. V gave up 1 base and J gave up 3 bases; unmatched junction bases: 3. In germline, CDR1 is MGHRA, CDR2 YSYEKL. The CDR3 sequence is 16 residues long. This CDR3 reads CASSQGTGGHGNTIYF. The CDR3 coding sequence is TGCGCCAGCAGCCAAGGGACAGGGGGACATGGAAACACCATATATTTT.

The chain links TRBV5-5 to TRBJ2-7; a weak D match, TRBD1 (5 bases). This CDR3 contains 15 residues. Trimming pared 4 bases from V and 0 bases from J, leaving 14 bases between. Germline loops: CDR1 SGHKS, CDR2 YYEKEE (reference sequence). The CDR3 DNA is TGTGCCAGCAGCCCTACAGGCTACAGCTCCTACGAGCAGTACTTC. Its protein product is CASSPTGYSSYEQYF.

There are a few counts of this clone. The chain uses TRBV12-5 and TRBJ1-5; 11 bases align to TRBD1. CDR1 and CDR2 from the germline V gene are LGHNT and FRNRAP. V shed 3 bases, J shed 6 bases, and the junction held 4 bases outside the gene matches. This CDR3 is 15 amino acids long. This CDR3 reads CASGFGQGARQPQHF. CDR3 DNA: TGTGCTAGTGGTTTCGGACAGGGGGCGCGTCAGCCCCAGCATTTT.

The chain couples TRBV7-2 to TRBJ1-1; D ambiguous. V lost 0 bases, J lost 1 base, and 9 bases lay in between. CDR1 SGHTA and CDR2 FQGNSA come from the germline V gene. This CDR3 is 15 amino acids long. For the CDR3, the DNA is TGTGCCAGCAGCTTAGCGCTAGGCAGGAACACTGAAGCTTTCTTT. It specifies CASSLALGRNTEAFF.

The chain recombines TRBV6-5 with TRBJ2-1, with 7 nucleotides matching TRBD2. Per the germline V gene, CDR1 is MNHEY and CDR2 is SVGAGI. V lost 6 bases and J lost 7; bases outside the gene matches: 9. This CDR3 has 14 amino acids. CDR3 sequence: CASSRVAGHNEQFF. The CDR3 DNA follows: TGTGCCAGCAGCCGAGTAGCGGGTCATAATGAGCAGTTCTTC.

This clone has more than one count but fewer than ten. The chain couples TRBV5-4 to TRBJ2-7; 7 positions match TRBD1. V shed 4 bases and J 2 bases; nucleotides not matched to a gene: 9. The CDR3 sequence is 15 residues long. Germline values: CDR1 SGHNT, CDR2 YYREEE (reference sequence). The CDR3 DNA follows: TGTGCCAGCAGCCCCAGACAGGGTTTGGCCTACGAGCAGTACTTC. It is translated as CASSPRQGLAYEQYF. Based on the CDR3 plus reference TRBV5-4 and TRBJ2-7, the full variable domain is ETGVTQSPTHLIKTRGQQVTLRCSSQSGHNTVSWYQQALGQGPQFIFQYYREEENGRGNFPPRFSGLQFPNYSSELNVNALELDDSALYLCASSPRQGLAYEQYFGPGTRLTVT.

V usage is TRBV9 and J usage is TRBJ2-6, with D uncertain. With 0 bases removed from V and 3 bases from J, the gap between germline ends came to 4 bases. CDR3 length: 14 residues. Germline V CDR1 and CDR2: SGDLS, YYNGEE. This chain's CDR3 is CASSVGGGANVLTF. The CDR3, as DNA: TGTGCCAGCAGCGTAGGCGGTGGGGCCAACGTCCTGACTTTC. The variable domain in full, completed from reference TRBV9 and TRBJ2-6, reads DSGVTQTPKHLITATGQRVTLRCSPRSGDLSVYWYQQSLDQGLQFLIQYYNGEERAKGNILERFSAQQFPDLHSELNLSSLELGDSALYFCASSVGGGANVLTFGAGSRLTVL.

The chain's CDR3 is CASSLAVNTEAFF. In DNA, the CDR3 is TGTGCCAGCAGCTTAGCTGTGAACACTGAAGCTTTCTTT. The V and J genes are TRBV5-4 and TRBJ1-1; D gene uncertain. Trimming pared 2 bases from V and 0 bases from J, leaving 5 bases between. There are 13 residues in the CDR3. CDR1 is SGHNT, CDR2 YYREEE, per germline (reference sequence).

This clone was found a few times. The chain is built from TRBV29-1 and TRBJ2-7, with 10 bases matching TRBD1. Looked up from germline, CDR1 is SQVTM and CDR2 is ANQGSEA. The CDR3 runs to 13 residues. Trimming took 6 bases from V and 5 from J; bases not matched to a gene: 7. The CDR3 here is CSVDGTGVHEQYF. The CDR3 coding sequence is TGCAGCGTAGACGGGACAGGGGTACACGAGCAGTACTTC.

The chain is built from TRBV11-2 and TRBJ2-7; 8 bases line up with TRBD1. Losses at the gene ends were 2 bases for V and 3 bases for J; bases not matched to a gene: 0. The CDR3 runs 13 residues. CDR1 SGHAT and CDR2 FQNNGV come from the germline V gene. The CDR3 reads CASSLTGGYEQYF. CDR3 DNA sequence: TGTGCCAGCAGCTTAACAGGGGGCTACGAGCAGTACTTC.